The 17 T cell receptor beta chains below all came from one sample that was sequenced in a study of shared clonotypes between healthy human individuals (dated by TCRdb to 2018 to 2020). CD8 naive samples consisted of CD45RO-negative cells that were positively selected for CCR7, yielding a CD45RA+CCR7+ population without TemRA cells. Library preparation employed the immunoSEQ multiplex PCR assay. What TCRdb holds here is the immuneACCESS table cut down to in-frame rearrangements. Part of the clones is not present; checked against another copy, under half of the missing clones reflect an unresolved V gene, and the others are unexplained. The sample table shows millions of clones, and about 92% are seen once. The ten largest clones add up to under 2% of the sample. The sequenced material came from naive CD8+ T cells from PBMCs. According to the study, the label for this sample's cell subset or site signals: CD45RA+CCR7+. The receptors stem from a man younger than 30 in good health. Some clones in this sample may be carry-over from other donors' samples.

J is TRBJ2-1 and V is TRBV21-1; the tabulated D call, TRBD2, remains unverified against the DNA. TRBV21-1 is described as a pseudogene. The CDR3 consists of 15 residues. The CDR3 region is CASSKEGGRADEQFF. The CDR3 coding sequence is TGTGCCAGCAGCAAAGAGGGCGGGAGGGCCGATGAGCAGTTCTTC.

The chain has TRBV28 and TRBJ2-7; D not resolved. Trimming took off 4 bases at V and 4 bases at J, with 17 bases between the two ends. This CDR3 region has 15 residues. The germline V gene encodes CDR1 MDHEN and CDR2 SYDVKM. CDR3: CASSSLRVRGYEQYF. The CDR3 DNA sequence: TGTGCCAGCAGTTCACTCCGGGTCAGAGGATACGAGCAGTACTTC.

V usage is TRBV10-2 and J usage is TRBJ2-7; TRBD2 matches at 12 bases. The germline V gene has CDR1 WSHSY and CDR2 SAAADI. Losses at the gene ends were 6 bases for V and 7 bases for J; bases not matched to a gene: 7. The CDR3 contains 14 residues. The CDR3 DNA follows: TGCGCCAGCAGCCGACTAGCGGGAGAGTCGGAGCAGTACTTC. It encodes CASSRLAGESEQYF.

This sequence joins TRBV18 and TRBJ2-1; D unresolved. Germline V gene lookup returns CDR1 KGHSH and CDR2 LQKENI. V lost 1 base and J 0 bases, leaving 7 bases between the germline ends. The CDR3 runs 15 residues. Written as DNA, the CDR3 is TGTGCCAGCTCACCACTGAGGAGCTCCTACAATGAGCAGTTCTTC. Encoded protein: CASSPLRSSYNEQFF.

J is TRBJ2-5 and V is TRBV6-5; D is perhaps TRBD2 (6 bases). The germline V and J ends were trimmed by 4 bases and 7 bases, with 10 bases remaining between them. CDR3 length equals 12 residues. Germline CDR1 is MNHEY and CDR2 is SVGAGI. CDR3 DNA sequence: TGTGCCAGCAGTTCCGGGGAGGCGACCCAGTACTTC. Encoded protein: CASSSGEATQYF.

The V and J genes are TRBV28 and TRBJ2-7; D is uncertain. The V end was cut by 6 bases, the J end by 2 bases, with 8 bases between. The CDR3 runs to 12 residues. Per germline, CDR1 MDHEN and CDR2 SYDVKM. CDR3 nucleotide sequence: TGTGCCAGCAGCCAAAACGCCTACGAGCAGTACTTC. Its protein is CASSQNAYEQYF.

This chain links TRBV5-8 with TRBJ2-1, with 12 bases fitting TRBD2. Per germline, CDR1 SGHTS and CDR2 YDEGEE. The trim removed 2 bases at V and 8 bases at J, leaving 5 bases unmatched. This CDR3 spans 15 amino acids. The CDR3 loop is CASSLTSGRRDEQFF. The DNA for the CDR3 is TGTGCCAGCAGCTTAACTAGCGGGAGGAGGGATGAGCAGTTCTTC.

The chain combines TRBV4-2 with TRBJ2-5, with 9 bases that match TRBD2. J was trimmed by 5 bases and V by 4 bases; bases with no gene match: 17. The CDR3 is 18 amino acids. Looked up from germline, CDR1 is LGHNA and CDR2 is YNFKEQ. CDR3 residues: CASSPRVGLAGRRETQYF. The CDR3 nucleotides are TGTGCCAGCAGCCCCCGGGTGGGGCTAGCGGGACGACGGGAGACCCAGTACTTC.

This chain uses TRBV7-9 with TRBJ2-1, with 10 bases identical to TRBD2. Germline V gene sequence: CDR1 SEHNR, CDR2 FQNEAQ (reference sequence). After removal of 7 bases from V and 8 bases from J, the junction contained 14 bases not matched to a gene. This CDR3 has 16 residues. In DNA form, the CDR3 reads TGTGCCAGCACCGAGTTGTCAGCGGGAGGGCCCTATGAGCAGTTCTTC. Translation gives CASTELSAGGPYEQFF.

The V gene is TRBV28, the J gene TRBJ1-1; D uncertain. The CDR3 has 12 residues. Trimming shortened V by 4 bases and J by 6 bases, and 9 bases separated the two germline ends. Germline CDR1 is MDHEN and CDR2 is SYDVKM. The CDR3 sequence: CASSSRWAEAFF. CDR3 sequence (DNA): TGTGCCAGCAGTTCAAGGTGGGCTGAAGCTTTCTTT.

The chain is built from TRBV7-8 and TRBJ2-1; TRBD1 is a possible D gene (6 bases). The CDR3 is 15 residues long. V shed 5 bases and J shed 4 bases, with 15 bases lying between them. The germline gives CDR1 SGHVS, CDR2 FQNEAQ. CDR3: CASSVQGSPYNEQFF. The CDR3 nucleotides are TGTGCCAGCAGCGTACAGGGTAGTCCTTACAATGAGCAGTTCTTC.

The chain is built from TRBV7-9 and TRBJ1-5; D unclear. CDR1 is SEHNR and CDR2 is FQNEAQ in the germline V gene (reference sequence). The CDR3 spans 13 residues. The V end lost 1 base, the J end lost 8 bases, and 9 bases lay between the germline ends. CDR3 residues: CASSLGGLKPQHF. In nucleotides, the CDR3 is TGTGCCAGCAGCTTAGGGGGATTGAAGCCCCAGCATTTT. The full variable domain, completed using reference TRBV7-9 and TRBJ1-5, is DTGVSQNPRHKITKRGQNVTFRCDPISEHNRLYWYRQTLGQGPEFLTYFQNEAQLEKSRLLSDRFSAERPKGSFSTLEIQRTEQGDSAMYLCASSLGGLKPQHFGDGTRLSIL.

The chain recombines TRBV9 with TRBJ2-1; D perhaps matches TRBD2 (5 bases). This CDR3 is 12 amino acids long. Trimming cost V 2 bases and J 14 bases, with 14 bases left between them. CDR1 is SGDLS, CDR2 YYNGEE, per germline. The CDR3 here is CASSVPRDDKFF. CDR3 nucleotide sequence: TGTGCCAGCAGCGTCCCGAGGGATGACAAGTTCTTC.

In DNA form, the CDR3 reads TGCGCCAGCAGCCCGGCGGCGGTCCGGATCACTGAAGCTTTCTTT. Translating gives CASSPAAVRITEAFF. The chain joins TRBV5-1 to TRBJ1-1; the D is unclear. This CDR3 has 15 amino acids. Germline CDR1 SGHRS, CDR2 YFSETQ. The V and J ends lost 4 bases and 4 bases respectively, with 17 bases between them.

This chain connects TRBV29-1 to TRBJ2-1; 13 bases map to TRBD2. Germline V CDR1 and CDR2: SQVTM, ANQGSEA. This CDR3 comprises 16 residues. V gave up 2 bases and J gave up 8 bases; unmatched junction bases: 9. CDR3 nucleotide sequence: TGCAGCGTTGAAAGGAGACTAGCGGGAGGTTTAGATGAGCAGTTCTTC. Its translation is CSVERRLAGGLDEQFF.

The chain has TRBV29-1 and TRBJ2-3; possibly TRBD1 for D (6 bases). Germline V gives CDR1 SQVTM, CDR2 ANQGSEA. V lost 6 bases and J lost 0, with 16 bases in between. The CDR3 length is 15 residues. CDR3 amino acids: CSVELDRSSTDTQYF. The CDR3 coding sequence is TGCAGCGTGGAATTGGACAGATCAAGCACAGATACGCAGTATTTT.

The CDR3 is CASSLRLREVTGELFF. The CDR3 region has the DNA TGTGCCAGCAGCTTAAGATTGCGGGAGGTTACCGGGGAGCTGTTTTTT. The chain links TRBV13 to TRBJ2-2, with 8 bases matching TRBD2. V lost 2 bases to trimming and J lost 5 bases; unmatched junction nucleotides: 7. CDR1 and CDR2 (germline): PRHDT, FYEKMQ (reference sequence). CDR3 length: 16 residues.